Listed below are T cell receptor beta chains from one sample, sequenced in a study of T and B cells in COVID-19 patients. Using its own MiXCR run on the multiplex PCR reads, TCRdb lists one record per CDR3 protein. Of under 20,000 distinct CDR3 sequences in the sample, under 30% were seen once. The source material was blood. The receptor set was obtained from a human donor who had recovered from COVID-19. The CDR3 runs from the conserved cysteine through the conserved F or W. Each record gives: J gene, clone size, V gene, D gene, CDR3 DNA, CDR3 protein. A D gene is named only where the DNA matches it firmly. The size of a clone is reported for some rows only, either as once, few or many, or as a class for expanded clones.

J: TRBJ2-2
size: NA
V: TRBV7-2
D: NA
DNA: TGTGCCAGCAGCTTACAGGGGACGAACACCGGGGAGCTGTTTTTT
CDR3: CASSLQGTNTGELFF

J: TRBJ2-5
size: many
V: TRBV18
D: NA
DNA: TGTGCCAGCTCACCGCAAGAGACCCAGTACTTC
CDR3: CASSPQETQYF

J: TRBJ1-6
size: NA
V: TRBV7-2
D: TRBD1
DNA: TGTGCCAGCAGCTTACGGGACAGGGGAGGTTCACCCCTCCACTTT
CDR3: CASSLRDRGGSPLHF

J: TRBJ2-1
size: NA
V: TRBV29-1
D: TRBD1
DNA: TGCAGCGTTGAAGGACAGGGGGCGGTCTACAATGAGCAGTTCTTC
CDR3: CSVEGQGAVYNEQFF

J: TRBJ1-5
size: NA
V: TRBV27
D: TRBD1
DNA: TGTGCCAGCAGCGTCGGGACAGGCAATCAGCCCCAGCATTTT
CDR3: CASSVGTGNQPQHF

J: TRBJ1-5
size: NA
V: TRBV24-1
D: NA
DNA: TGTGCCACCAGTGGGAGGGAGTCCCCAAATCAGCCCCAGCATTTT
CDR3: CATSGRESPNQPQHF

J: TRBJ2-3
size: many
V: TRBV6-5
D: NA
DNA: TGTGCCAGCAGGTCCAGTTCCACAGATACGCAGTATTTT
CDR3: CASRSSSTDTQYF

J: TRBJ2-2
size: medium-sized
V: TRBV19
D: TRBD1
DNA: TGTGCCAGTAGTATCGGGACAGGGGTCACCGGGGAGCTGTTTTTT
CDR3: CASSIGTGVTGELFF

J: TRBJ2-2
size: few
V: TRBV6-1
D: TRBD1
DNA: TGTGCCAGCAGTCCAGGGGGCGTAGGCACCGGGGAGCTGTTTTTT
CDR3: CASSPGGVGTGELFF

J: TRBJ2-3
size: medium-sized
V: TRBV27
D: TRBD1
DNA: TGTGCCAGCTCTTGGACAGGATCCACAGATACGCAGTATTTT
CDR3: CASSWTGSTDTQYF

J: TRBJ2-7
size: NA
V: TRBV6-2/TRBV6-3
D: TRBD1
DNA: TGTGCCAGCAGTTACTCGACGCAGGGGGAATCCGAGCAGTACTTC
CDR3: CASSYSTQGESEQYF

J: TRBJ2-1
size: once
V: TRBV7-3
D: TRBD1
DNA: TGTGCCAGCAGCTTTAGACAGGGGGCCTACAATGAGCAGTTCTTC
CDR3: CASSFRQGAYNEQFF

J: TRBJ2-7
size: many
V: TRBV4-1
D: NA
DNA: TGCGCCAGCAGCCGGGGGCGAAGTAACGAGCAGTACTTC
CDR3: CASSRGRSNEQYF

J: TRBJ2-5
size: NA
V: TRBV4-3
D: NA
DNA: TGCGCCAGCAGCCAAGATGTCAGGAGAGTAGAGACCCAGTACTTC
CDR3: CASSQDVRRVETQYF